This T cell receptor (beta chain) was documented in a study of shared clonotypes between healthy human individuals. Overall study context: Every donor yielded three CD4 naive, three CD4 memory, two CD8 naive and one CD8 memory plate.

This clone has just one count. Its target is not known. The CDR3 is 16 residues long. Trimming removed 4 bases from V and 0 bases from J, with 13 bases in between. Germline V lookup: CDR1 MRHNA, CDR2 SNTAGT. The method was immunoSEQ multiplex PCR; TCRdb's version includes in-frame clones alone and lacks a portion of them. The profile shows over a million clones, 95% to 99% of them singletons. Study-level results: The study generally estimated greater richness for naive than memory subsets. Some clonotypes were shared by all four sorted-subset donors, while others were not shared. The non-shared ones had lower generation probabilities than the shared ones.

This clonotype was obtained from a man between 25 and 39 years old in good health. The sequenced material came from naive CD4+ T cells sorted from blood. The subset denotes: CD45RA+ positively selected. This chain uses TRBV6-4 with TRBJ2-1; either TRBD1 or TRBD2 may fit D (5 bases each). For the CDR3, the DNA is TGTGCCAGCAGTGGTGGGGCCCGGGGCTCCTACAATGAGCAGTTCTTC. This encodes CASSGGARGSYNEQFF.